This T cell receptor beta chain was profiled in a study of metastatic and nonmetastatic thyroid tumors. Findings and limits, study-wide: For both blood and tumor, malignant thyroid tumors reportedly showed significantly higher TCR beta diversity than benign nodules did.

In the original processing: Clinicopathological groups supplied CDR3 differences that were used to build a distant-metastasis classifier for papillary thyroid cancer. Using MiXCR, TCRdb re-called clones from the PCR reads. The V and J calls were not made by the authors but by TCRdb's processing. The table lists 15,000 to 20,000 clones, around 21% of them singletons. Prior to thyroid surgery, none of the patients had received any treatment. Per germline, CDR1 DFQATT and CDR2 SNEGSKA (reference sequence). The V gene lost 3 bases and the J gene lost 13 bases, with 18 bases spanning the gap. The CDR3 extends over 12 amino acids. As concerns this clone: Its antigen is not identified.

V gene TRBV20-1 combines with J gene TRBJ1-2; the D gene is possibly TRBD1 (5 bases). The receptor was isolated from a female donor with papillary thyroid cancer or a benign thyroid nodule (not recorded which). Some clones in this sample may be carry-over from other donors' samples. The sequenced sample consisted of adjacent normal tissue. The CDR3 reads CSASTIQGPSTF. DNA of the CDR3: TGCAGTGCTAGTACCATCCAGGGACCGAGCACCTTC.